What follows are 17 T cell receptor beta chains derived from one specimen sequenced in a study of cytomegalovirus exposure and HLA in healthy donors. PCR primers comprised 60 Vbeta and 13 Jbeta primers. Clones were sequenced by immunoSEQ multiplex PCR, and TCRdb holds only the in-frame ones, with some missing. The sample holds over 100,000 clones; about 61% are singletons and the top ten take 2% to 2.5%. The sequencing sample was made of PBMCs. These receptors were collected from a young woman in good health and CMV-seronegative.

The chain combines TRBV29-1 with TRBJ2-1; 13 nucleotides match TRBD2. The CDR3 runs 14 residues. The junction had 8 bases not matched to a gene; V was cut back by 7 bases and J by 8 bases. Germline V gives CDR1 SQVTM, CDR2 ANQGSEA. CDR3 coding DNA: TGCAGCGCTCGCGGGACTAGCGGGAACCATGAGCAGTTCTTC. Protein sequence: CSARGTSGNHEQFF.

The chain is built from TRBV6-1 and TRBJ2-7; D perhaps matches TRBD2 (5 bases). Trimming left V 7 bases short and J 7 bases short, with 14 bases between. The CDR3 is made up of 12 amino acids. Germline V lookup: CDR1 MNHNS, CDR2 SASEGT. In nucleotides, the CDR3 is TGTGCCAGCACCGAATGGGGAGAGGAGCAGTACTTC. This sequence encodes CASTEWGEEQYF.

The chain links TRBV13 to TRBJ1-1; D perhaps matches TRBD1 (6 bases). The CDR3 extends over 15 amino acids. Germline V gene data show CDR1 as PRHDT and CDR2 as FYEKMQ (reference sequence). Deletions cut 0 bases from V and 2 bases from J, with 10 bases between. CDR3 DNA sequence: TGTGCCAGCAGCTTAGGGGACAGAATAAACACTGAAGCTTTCTTT. It codes for CASSLGDRINTEAFF.

This chain uses TRBV27 with TRBJ1-5; tentative D call: TRBD1 (6 bases). Per the germline V gene, CDR1 is MNHEY and CDR2 is SMNVEV (reference sequence). Trimming removed 8 bases at V and 5 bases at J, with 19 bases between. The CDR3 is 15 amino acids. In nucleotides, the CDR3 is TGTGCCAGCCGACTCCGGGGGGGGCGCGATCAGCCCCAGCATTTT. This translates into CASRLRGGRDQPQHF.

This sequence joins TRBV7-3 and TRBJ2-1; a weak D match, TRBD2 (5 bases). Germline CDR1 SGHTA, CDR2 FQGTGA. Trimming stripped 1 base from V and 4 bases from J, with 20 bases between. This CDR3 has 18 amino acids. CDR3 sequence reads: CASSLNPIGWETYNEQFF. The CDR3, as DNA: TGTGCCAGCAGCTTAAACCCGATCGGGTGGGAGACATACAATGAGCAGTTCTTC.

The chain carries TRBV7-9 and TRBJ1-5; the D gene is possibly TRBD1 (6 bases). CDR3 size: 14 residues. Trimming pared 0 bases from V and 5 bases from J, leaving 8 bases between. CDR1 is SEHNR and CDR2 is FQNEAQ in the germline V gene (reference sequence). CDR3 in DNA: TGTGCCAGCAGCTTAGCCGGGACACATCAGCCCCAGCATTTT. The encoded protein is CASSLAGTHQPQHF.

The chain combines TRBV11-2 with TRBJ2-2; 10 positions agree with TRBD2. CDR3 length: 17 residues. V lost 3 bases to trimming and J lost 4 bases; unmatched junction nucleotides: 8. The germline V gene has CDR1 SGHAT and CDR2 FQNNGV. CDR3 residues: CASSFRPGLASTGELFF. The CDR3 DNA is TGTGCCAGCAGCTTCCGACCGGGACTAGCGTCCACCGGGGAGCTGTTTTTT.

This chain connects TRBV19 to TRBJ1-2; D is uncertain. The germline CDR1 and CDR2 sequences are LNHDA and SQIVND (reference sequence). CDR3 length: 12 amino acids. Trimming removed 6 bases from V and 5 bases from J, with 10 bases in between. CDR3 in amino acids: CASRRAEYGYTF. The CDR3 DNA reads TGTGCCAGTAGGAGGGCGGAATATGGCTACACCTTC.

The V and J genes are TRBV27 and TRBJ2-6; 8 bases line up with TRBD1. The germline V gene has CDR1 MNHEY and CDR2 SMNVEV (reference sequence). The CDR3 loop spans 14 amino acids. After removal of 5 bases from V and 7 bases from J, the junction contained 4 bases not matched to a gene. The CDR3 reads CASSPGQGANVLTF. The CDR3 DNA sequence: TGTGCCAGCAGTCCTGGACAGGGAGCCAACGTCCTGACTTTC.

The chain joins TRBV30 to TRBJ2-5; 15 nucleotides agree with TRBD2. This CDR3 comprises 16 residues. CDR1 and CDR2 from the germline V gene are GTSNPN and SVGIG (reference sequence). After removal of 3 bases from V and 5 bases from J, the junction contained 7 bases not matched to a gene. The CDR3 spells CAWSLGLAGGRETQYF. In DNA form, the CDR3 reads TGTGCCTGGAGCCTAGGACTAGCGGGAGGGCGGGAGACCCAGTACTTC.

This clone was detected a few times. The sample holds other DNA sequences that translate to the same CDR3. The gene calls are TRBV2 and TRBJ2-5; TRBD2 matches at 7 bases. V shed 6 bases, J shed 5 bases, and the junction held 3 bases outside the gene matches. There are 12 residues in the CDR3. The germline CDR1 and CDR2 sequences are SNHLY and FYNNEI. CDR3 DNA sequence: TGTGCCAGCAGGAGGGAGGGGGAGACCCAGTACTTC. Its protein product is CASRREGETQYF.

The CDR3 sequence is CASSVAGVAYNEQFF. In nucleotides, the CDR3 is TGTGCCAGCAGCGTAGCCGGGGTTGCCTACAATGAGCAGTTCTTC. The chain uses TRBV9 and TRBJ2-1; D is possibly TRBD2 (5 bases). The CDR3 contains 15 residues. CDR1 SGDLS and CDR2 YYNGEE come from the germline V gene. V was cut by 0 bases and J by 2 bases, with 9 bases left in between.

The chain couples TRBV19 to TRBJ1-1; D remains ambiguous. V lost 7 bases and J lost 2, with 11 bases in between. The CDR3 extends over 13 amino acids. Per germline, CDR1 LNHDA and CDR2 SQIVND (reference sequence). The CDR3 sequence: CASTQASNTEAFF. CDR3 sequence (DNA): TGTGCCAGTACCCAGGCGAGTAACACTGAAGCTTTCTTT.

The CDR3 DNA reads as TGTGCCAGTACGGGTGGACAGATGAACACTGAAGCTTTCTTT. Its protein product is CASTGGQMNTEAFF. V is TRBV2 and J is TRBJ1-1, with D perhaps TRBD1 (6 bases). The V gene's germline CDR1 is SNHLY and CDR2 FYNNEI. CDR3 length: 14 amino acids. V lost 9 bases and J lost 0, with 14 bases in between.

This clone was observed once. The chain joins TRBV7-3 to TRBJ2-1; 10 bases fit TRBD2. The CDR3 has 15 residues. J was trimmed by 8 bases and V by 2 bases; bases with no gene match: 6. Germline V gene data show CDR1 as SGHTA and CDR2 as FQGTGA. As DNA, the CDR3 is TGTGCCAGCAGCTTATACACCGGGACTAGCGATGAGCAGTTCTTC. This translates into CASSLYTGTSDEQFF.

The V gene is TRBV6-1, the J gene TRBJ2-3; D may be TRBD2 (6 bases). Per germline, CDR1 MNHNS and CDR2 SASEGT. V lost 5 bases to trimming and J lost 2 bases, with 11 bases between them. The CDR3 covers 14 residues. In DNA form, the CDR3 reads TGTGCCAGCAGTCCGGACTATTACACAGATACGCAGTATTTT. It translates to CASSPDYYTDTQYF.

In nucleotides, the CDR3 is TGCGCCAGCAGCCTCGGTGGACTAGCGGGATCCTACAATGAGCAGTTCTTC. Translating gives CASSLGGLAGSYNEQFF. The chain recombines TRBV4-3 with TRBJ2-1; TRBD2 matches 12 bases. The V gene end was trimmed by 4 bases and the J gene end by 1 base; junction bases not matched to a gene: 5. The V gene's germline CDR1 is LGHNA and CDR2 YSLEER. CDR3 length equals 17 residues.